The count of the clone carrying this TCR beta chain is one. Antigen: not known. The naive gate required viable CD3+CD4+ or CD3+CD8+ cells with CCR7+CD45RA+CD45RO-CD95-CD27+CD28+ phenotype. This related bone marrow graft donor gave peripheral blood on the day of marrow donation. These data come from a study of T cells after posttransplantation cyclophosphamide. This table comes from immunoSEQ multiplex PCR, and its TCRdb copy is limited to in-frame clones, with some not included. The data hold tens of thousands of clones, with under 99% observed a single time. General observations from the study: Later post-transplant blood repertoires were often dominated by donor CD8+ memory clones. Blood and skin or GI T cell repertoires showed limited TRB overlap.

Germline V lookup: CDR1 SGHTS, CDR2 YDEGEE. V gave up 0 bases and J gave up 8 bases, with 12 bases separating them. The CDR3 extends over 14 amino acids. Sequenced: naive CD4+ T cells sorted from PBMCs. The TCR sequence derives from a man between 35 and 55 years old in good health, CMV-negative, and a related stem cell transplant donor. This rearrangement joins TRBV5-8 to TRBJ1-3; unclear D gene. The CDR3 is CASSLVVSLDTIYF. The CDR3 DNA sequence: TGTGCCAGCAGCTTGGTTGTCAGTCTGGACACCATATATTTT.